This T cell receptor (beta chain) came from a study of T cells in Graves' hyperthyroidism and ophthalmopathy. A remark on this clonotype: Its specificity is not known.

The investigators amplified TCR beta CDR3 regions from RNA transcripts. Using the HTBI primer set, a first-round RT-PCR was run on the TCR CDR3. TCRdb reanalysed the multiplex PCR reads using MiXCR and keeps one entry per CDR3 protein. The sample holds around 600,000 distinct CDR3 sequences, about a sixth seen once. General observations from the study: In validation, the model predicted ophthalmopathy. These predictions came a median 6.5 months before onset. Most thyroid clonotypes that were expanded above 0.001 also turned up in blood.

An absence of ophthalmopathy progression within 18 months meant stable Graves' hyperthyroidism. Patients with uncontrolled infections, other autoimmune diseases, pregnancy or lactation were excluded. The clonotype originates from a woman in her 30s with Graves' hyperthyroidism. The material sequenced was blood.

CDR3 sequence (DNA): TGCGCCAGCAGCCAAGCCCGAGATAGCTCCTACGAGCAGTACTTC. This codes for CASSQARDSSYEQYF. The J gene is TRBJ2-7, the V gene TRBV4-1; D is undetermined. V was pared by 1 base and J by 0 bases, with 10 bases between. The CDR3 covers 15 residues. CDR1 is MGHRA, CDR2 YSYEKL, per germline.